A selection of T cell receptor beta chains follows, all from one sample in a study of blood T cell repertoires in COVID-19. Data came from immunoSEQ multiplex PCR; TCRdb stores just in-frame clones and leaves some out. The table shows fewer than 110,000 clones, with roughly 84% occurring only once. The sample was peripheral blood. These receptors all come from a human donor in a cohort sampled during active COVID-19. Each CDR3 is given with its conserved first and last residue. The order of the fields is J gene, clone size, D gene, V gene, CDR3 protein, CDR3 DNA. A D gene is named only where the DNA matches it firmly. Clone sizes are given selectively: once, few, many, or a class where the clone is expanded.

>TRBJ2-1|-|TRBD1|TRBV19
CAIPRGDRVARGEYNEQFF
TGTGCCATCCCCCGTGGGGACAGGGTCGCCCGAGGGGAATACAATGAGCAGTTCTTC
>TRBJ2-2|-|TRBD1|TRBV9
CASSPKSGGGGELFF
TGTGCCAGCAGCCCAAAGTCAGGGGGCGGAGGGGAGCTGTTTTTT
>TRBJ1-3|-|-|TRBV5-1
CASSFSAGRGNTIYF
TGCGCCAGCAGTTTTTCGGCAGGGCGGGGAAACACCATATATTTT
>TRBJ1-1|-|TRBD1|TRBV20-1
CSASNRDRGTEAFF
TGCAGTGCTAGTAATCGGGACAGGGGGACTGAAGCTTTCTTT
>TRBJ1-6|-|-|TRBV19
CASSTSGVGNSPLHF
TGTGCCAGTAGTACGTCAGGGGTAGGGAATTCACCCCTCCACTTT
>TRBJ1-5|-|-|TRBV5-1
CASSLQGGNQPQHF
TGCGCCAGCAGCTTACAGGGCGGCAATCAGCCCCAGCATTTT
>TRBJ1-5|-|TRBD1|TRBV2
CASGRGQGGNQPQHF
TGTGCCAGCGGACGGGGACAGGGTGGCAATCAGCCCCAGCATTTT
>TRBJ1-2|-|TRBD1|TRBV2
CASSGRQGNGYTF
TGTGCCAGCAGTGGGCGACAGGGTAATGGCTACACCTTC
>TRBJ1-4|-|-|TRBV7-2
CASSLDSWDEKLFF
TGTGCCAGCAGCTTGGACAGCTGGGATGAAAAACTGTTTTTT
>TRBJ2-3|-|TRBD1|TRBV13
CASSLVSGGSTDTQYF
TGTGCCAGCAGCTTAGTTTCAGGGGGTTCTACAGATACGCAGTATTTT
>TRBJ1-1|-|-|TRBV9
CASSVENNEAFF
TGTGCCAGCAGCGTGGAGAACAATGAAGCTTTCTTT
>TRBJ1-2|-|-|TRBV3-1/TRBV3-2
CASSQGSGANYGYTF
TGTGCCAGCAGCCAAGGTTCAGGGGCGAACTATGGCTACACCTTC
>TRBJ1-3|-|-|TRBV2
CASRIDSGNTIYF
TGTGCCAGTCGTATAGACTCTGGAAACACCATATATTTT
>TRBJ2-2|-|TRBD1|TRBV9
CASSPRGLDTGELFF
TGTGCCAGCAGCCCCAGGGGGCTGGACACCGGGGAGCTGTTTTTT
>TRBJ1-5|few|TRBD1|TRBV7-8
CASSLDTGGAGQPQHF
TGTGCCAGCAGCTTAGATACAGGGGGCGCGGGTCAGCCCCAGCATTTT
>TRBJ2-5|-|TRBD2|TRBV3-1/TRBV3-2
CASSQSLAGAGETQYF
TGTGCCAGCAGCCAATCGCTAGCGGGGGCGGGAGAGACCCAGTACTTC
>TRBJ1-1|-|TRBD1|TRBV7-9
CASSLRTGETEAFF
TGTGCCAGCAGCTTAAGGACAGGAGAAACTGAAGCTTTCTTT
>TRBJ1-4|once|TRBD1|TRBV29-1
CSVGRQGEKLFF
TGCAGCGTTGGGAGACAGGGTGAAAAACTGTTTTTT
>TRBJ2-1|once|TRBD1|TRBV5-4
CASSPGDRGNEQFF
TGTGCCAGCAGCCCAGGGGACAGGGGGAATGAGCAGTTCTTC
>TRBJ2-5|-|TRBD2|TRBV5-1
CASSPGGSGGTETQYF
TGCGCCAGCAGCCCCGGAGGCAGCGGGGGTACGGAGACCCAGTACTTC
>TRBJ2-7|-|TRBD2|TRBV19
CASSIDPRAGAHPSYEQYF
TGTGCCAGTAGTATAGACCCTAGAGCGGGGGCCCACCCTTCCTACGAGCAGTACTTC
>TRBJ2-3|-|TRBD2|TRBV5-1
CASSSALAGGSTDTQYF
TGCGCCAGCAGCTCCGCCCTAGCGGGGGGTTCCACAGATACGCAGTATTTT
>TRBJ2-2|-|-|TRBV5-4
CASSGNRANTGELFF
TGTGCCAGCAGCGGGAACAGGGCGAACACCGGGGAGCTGTTTTTT
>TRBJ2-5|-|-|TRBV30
CAWTTGLSSETQYF
TGTGCCTGGACTACGGGACTGTCCTCGGAGACCCAGTACTTC
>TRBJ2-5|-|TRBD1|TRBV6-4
CASSAQGAPLETQYF
TGTGCCAGCAGCGCACAGGGGGCGCCTCTAGAGACCCAGTACTTC
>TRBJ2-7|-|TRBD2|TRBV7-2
CASSPTSGGVYEQYF
TGTGCCAGCAGCCCCACTAGCGGGGGGGTATACGAGCAGTACTTC
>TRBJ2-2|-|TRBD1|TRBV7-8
CASSSPGQGAGELFF
TGTGCCAGCAGCTCCCCGGGACAGGGGGCCGGGGAGCTGTTTTTT
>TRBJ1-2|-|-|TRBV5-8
CASRKAGGYGYTF
TGTGCCAGCAGAAAGGCGGGGGGTTATGGCTACACCTTC
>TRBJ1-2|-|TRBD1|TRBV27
CASSGNRGNYGYTF
TGTGCCAGCAGTGGTAACAGGGGGAACTATGGCTACACCTTC
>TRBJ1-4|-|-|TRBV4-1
CASSQVPGGNEKLFF
TGCGCCAGCAGCCAAGTCCCGGGAGGTAATGAAAAACTGTTTTTT
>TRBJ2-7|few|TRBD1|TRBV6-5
CAIYRGPYEQYF
TGTGCCATTTACAGGGGGCCCTACGAGCAGTACTTC
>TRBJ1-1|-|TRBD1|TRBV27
CASTGQGARRAFF
TGTGCCAGCACGGGGCAGGGGGCGAGGAGGGCTTTCTTT
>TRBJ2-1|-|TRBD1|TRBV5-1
CASSRDRLGGEQFF
TGCGCCAGCAGCAGGGACAGGTTGGGGGGCGAGCAGTTCTTC
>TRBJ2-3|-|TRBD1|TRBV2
CASSREQGPDTQYF
TGTGCCAGCAGCAGAGAACAGGGGCCAGATACGCAGTATTTT
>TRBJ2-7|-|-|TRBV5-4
CASSLSAGGLGEQYF
TGTGCCAGCAGCTTGAGCGCTGGAGGACTGGGGGAGCAGTACTTC
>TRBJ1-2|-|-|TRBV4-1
CASSQDWGRGHGGYTF
TGCGCCAGCAGCCAAGATTGGGGCAGGGGTCACGGTGGCTACACCTTC
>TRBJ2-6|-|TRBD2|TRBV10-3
CAVTSGGSGANVLTF
TGTGCCGTGACTAGCGGGGGTTCTGGGGCCAACGTCCTGACTTTC
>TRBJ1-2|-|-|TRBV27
CASSLSQGLMSYGYTF
TGTGCCAGCAGTTTATCCCAGGGACTTATGAGCTATGGCTACACCTTC
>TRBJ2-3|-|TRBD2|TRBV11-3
CASSLDGIAGGLSDTQYF
TGTGCCAGCAGCTTAGACGGTATAGCGGGGGGGCTTTCAGATACGCAGTATTTT
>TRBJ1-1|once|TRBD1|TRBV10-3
CAISEARTGGNTEAFF
TGTGCCATCAGTGAGGCCCGGACAGGTGGGAACACTGAAGCTTTCTTT
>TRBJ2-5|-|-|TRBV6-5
CASSIQGTRQETQYF
TGTGCCAGCAGCATCCAAGGGACAAGACAAGAGACCCAGTACTTC
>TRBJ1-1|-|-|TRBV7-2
CASRSLAGIEAFF
TGTGCCAGCAGGTCTCTTGCGGGGATTGAAGCTTTCTTT
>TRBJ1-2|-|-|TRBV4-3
CASSQDHGAEYLSHTF
TGCGCCAGCAGCCAAGACCATGGGGCAGAGTACCTGTCGCACACCTTC
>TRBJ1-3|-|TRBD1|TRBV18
CASSPQGQASGNTIYF
TGTGCCAGCTCACCCCAGGGACAGGCCTCTGGAAACACCATATATTTT
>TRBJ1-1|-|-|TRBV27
CASRHGNTEAFF
TGTGCCAGTAGACACGGGAACACTGAAGCTTTCTTT
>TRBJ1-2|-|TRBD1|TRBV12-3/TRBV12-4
CASIPDRGHGYTF
TGTGCCAGCATTCCTGACAGGGGCCATGGCTACACCTTC
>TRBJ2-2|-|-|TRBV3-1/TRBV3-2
CASSQRTTGSGTGELFF
TGTGCCAGCAGCCAACGTACGACAGGATCCGGAACCGGGGAGCTGTTTTTT
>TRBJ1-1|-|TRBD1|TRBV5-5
CASSPTPGQAGTEAFF
TGTGCCAGCAGCCCAACCCCTGGACAGGCGGGCACTGAAGCTTTCTTT
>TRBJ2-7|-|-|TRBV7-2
CASSSKAGGHEQYF
TGTGCCAGCAGCTCTAAGGCAGGGGGGCATGAGCAGTACTTC
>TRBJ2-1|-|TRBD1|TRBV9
CASSDPGGVPHNEQFF
TGTGCCAGCAGTGACCCAGGGGGAGTGCCTCACAATGAGCAGTTCTTC
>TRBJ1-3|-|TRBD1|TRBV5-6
CASSSTGSVGNTIYF
TGTGCCAGCAGCTCGACAGGGTCTGTAGGAAACACCATATATTTT
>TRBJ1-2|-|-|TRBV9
CASSVDPGVPPNYGYTF
TGTGCCAGCAGCGTAGACCCAGGGGTGCCACCTAACTATGGCTACACCTTC
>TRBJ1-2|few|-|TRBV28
CASSPKLRASYGYTF
TGTGCCAGCAGTCCAAAACTCAGGGCCTCCTATGGCTACACCTTC
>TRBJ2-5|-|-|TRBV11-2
CASTKTRSRETQYF
TGTGCCAGCACCAAGACTAGATCTAGAGAGACCCAGTACTTC
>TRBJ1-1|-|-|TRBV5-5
CASSAAVGVGGNTEAFF
TGTGCCAGCAGCGCCGCCGTTGGGGTCGGGGGAAACACTGAAGCTTTCTTT
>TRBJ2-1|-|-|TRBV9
CASSEGVGLYEQFF
TGTGCCAGCAGCGAGGGGGTAGGGCTGTATGAGCAGTTCTTC
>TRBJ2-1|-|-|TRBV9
CASSVRGFGNEQFF
TGTGCCAGCAGCGTTCGGGGGTTTGGCAATGAGCAGTTCTTC